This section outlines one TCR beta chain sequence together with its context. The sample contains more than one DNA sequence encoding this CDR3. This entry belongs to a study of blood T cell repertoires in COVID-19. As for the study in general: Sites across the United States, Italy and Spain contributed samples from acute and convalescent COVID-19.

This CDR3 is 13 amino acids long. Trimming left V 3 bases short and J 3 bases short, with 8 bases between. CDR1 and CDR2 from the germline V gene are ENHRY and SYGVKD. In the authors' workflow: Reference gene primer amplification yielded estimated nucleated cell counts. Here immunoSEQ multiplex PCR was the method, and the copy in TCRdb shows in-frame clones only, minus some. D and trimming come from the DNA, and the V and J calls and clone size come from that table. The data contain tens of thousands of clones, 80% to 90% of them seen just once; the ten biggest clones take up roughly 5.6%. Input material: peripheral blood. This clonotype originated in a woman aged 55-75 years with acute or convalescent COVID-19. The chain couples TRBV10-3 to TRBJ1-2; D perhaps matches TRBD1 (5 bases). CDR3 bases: TGTGCCATCAGTGACGACAGAGACTATGGCTACACCTTC. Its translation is CAISDDRDYGYTF.